This T cell receptor (beta chain) was identified in a study of CD8+CD57+ T cells in acquired aplastic anemia. Germline CDR1 reads WSHSY; CDR2 reads SAAADI. There are 15 residues in the CDR3. Notes on this clonotype: One end of the junction does not line up with germline, which may come from a read error.

Investigators profiled TCR beta VDJ and CDR3 from genomic DNA template. TCRdb fed the reads into MiXCR, producing one record per CDR3 protein. The sample has about 150,000 distinct CDR3 sequences, roughly half seen once. Selection for sequencing was limited to patients who had shown CD8+CD57+ cell expansion by flow cytometry. The receptor was isolated from a human donor with aplastic anemia. Sequenced sample: sorted CD4+, CD8+, or CD8+CD57+ T cells (not recorded which) from PBMCs. V usage is TRBV10-2 and J usage is TRBJ1-6; D perhaps matches TRBD1 (6 bases). Here the CDR3 reads CAITAGGRGNSPLHF. The CDR3 DNA sequence: TGTGCCATCACGGCGGGGGGCCGGGGTAATTCACCCCTCCACTTT.